Following are 28 T cell receptor beta chains from one sample sequenced in a study of cytomegalovirus exposure and HLA in healthy donors. 13 Jbeta primers and 60 Vbeta primers were used for the PCR. Method: immunoSEQ multiplex PCR; TCRdb's copy keeps in-frame clones and lacks some. The repertoire consists of some 170,000 clones, with about four fifths occurring once and the leading ten covering approximately 5%. The sequenced sample consisted of PBMCs. The receptors stem from a woman in her late teens or twenties in good health and CMV-seropositive.

V is TRBV25-1 and J is TRBJ1-2; 7 nucleotides agree with TRBD1. Trimming removed 3 bases from V and 0 bases from J; junction bases left unmatched: 4. The germline V gene encodes CDR1 MGHDK and CDR2 SYGVNS. The CDR3 runs to 15 residues. The CDR3 coding sequence is TGTGCCAGCAGTGACAACAGGGGAGCTAACTATGGCTACACCTTC. Protein product: CASSDNRGANYGYTF.

V is TRBV29-1 and J is TRBJ1-2; D may be TRBD1 (5 bases). The CDR3 length is 12 residues. The germline V gene encodes CDR1 SQVTM and CDR2 ANQGSEA. V was clipped by 4 bases and J by 6 bases, with 12 bases between them. CDR3 in amino acids: CSVGDQGNGYTF. In DNA form, the CDR3 reads TGCAGCGTTGGGGATCAGGGAAATGGCTACACCTTC.

The V call is TRBV5-1, the J call TRBJ1-2; 7 positions agree with TRBD1. Germline V gives CDR1 SGHRS, CDR2 YFSETQ. The CDR3 extends over 15 amino acids. The trim removed 4 bases at V and 6 bases at J, leaving 12 bases unmatched. The CDR3, as DNA: TGCGCCAGCAGCCTCCGACAGGGTACGCTTAATGGCTACACCTTC. It codes for CASSLRQGTLNGYTF.

The V call is TRBV4-1, the J call TRBJ2-7, with TRBD1 identical over 11 bases. The CDR3 length is 15 residues. Trimming removed 3 bases from V and 3 bases from J; junction bases left unmatched: 4. Germline loops: CDR1 MGHRA, CDR2 YSYEKL. This CDR3 is CASSQPGQGGYEQYF. In nucleotides, the CDR3 is TGCGCCAGCAGCCAGCCGGGACAGGGGGGCTACGAGCAGTACTTC.

The chain joins TRBV5-4 to TRBJ2-5; the D is unclear. Germline V CDR1 and CDR2: SGHNT, YYREEE (reference sequence). The germline V and J ends were trimmed by 5 bases and 1 base, with 15 bases remaining between them. There are 15 residues in the CDR3. The CDR3 region has the DNA TGTGCCAGCAGACCTTCCAAAGAACTCCAAGAGACCCAGTACTTC. Its translation is CASRPSKELQETQYF. Supplemented by reference TRBV5-4 and TRBJ2-5, the full variable domain reads ETGVTQSPTHLIKTRGQQVTLRCSSQSGHNTVSWYQQALGQGPQFIFQYYREEENGRGNFPPRFSGLQFPNYSSELNVNALELDDSALYLCASRPSKELQETQYFGPGTRLLVL.

The genes are TRBV20-1 and TRBJ1-4; D is unresolved. Per germline, CDR1 DFQATT and CDR2 SNEGSKA (reference sequence). This CDR3 comprises 11 residues. V dropped 0 bases and J dropped 14 bases, with 10 bases sitting between them. Written as DNA, the CDR3 is TGCAGTGCTAGAGAGGAGGGCCGGCTGTTTTTT. It translates to CSAREEGRLFF.

The genes are TRBV7-9 and TRBJ2-7; the match to TRBD1 covers 7 bases. The germline V gene has CDR1 SEHNR and CDR2 FQNEAQ (reference sequence). The CDR3 has 14 amino acids. V lost 5 bases to trimming and J lost 5 bases; unmatched junction nucleotides: 9. The CDR3 is CASSLRQGGDEQYF. The CDR3 coding sequence is TGTGCCAGCAGCCTCCGACAGGGTGGGGACGAGCAGTACTTC.

This chain uses TRBV21-1 with TRBJ1-1. TRBV21-1 is a pseudogene segment. This CDR3 contains 13 residues. CDR3 coding DNA: TGTGCCAGCAGGTCAGGCCCGGGGCGGGGAGCTTTCTTT. This sequence encodes CASRSGPGRGAFF.

CDR3 amino acids: CASSQEFVRDYGYTF. The CDR3 nucleotides are TGCGCCAGCAGCCAAGAGTTCGTGAGGGACTATGGCTACACCTTC. V usage is TRBV4-3 and J usage is TRBJ1-2; unclear D gene. V was shortened by 0 bases and J by 3 bases, with 11 bases between the two germline ends. Looked up from germline, CDR1 is LGHNA and CDR2 is YSLEER. The CDR3 runs 15 residues.

The chain couples TRBV5-6 to TRBJ1-5, with D possibly being TRBD1 (5 bases). V was clipped by 4 bases and J by 0 bases, with 23 bases between them. Germline V gene sequence: CDR1 SGHDT, CDR2 YYEEEE. The CDR3 sequence is 19 residues long. CDR3 in DNA: TGTGCCAGCAGCGAGAGCGGGGCCACTAGGATATATAGCAATCAGCCCCAGCATTTT. It encodes CASSESGATRIYSNQPQHF.

The V call is TRBV12-2, the J call TRBJ1-5. TRBV12-2 is listed as a pseudogene. The CDR3 loop spans 14 amino acids. For the CDR3, the DNA is TGTGCAAGTCGCTCTAGCGGCCGAAATTTGGCCCAGCATTTT. Protein: CASRSSGRNLAQHF.

The chain employs TRBV19 and TRBJ1-4, with D maybe TRBD1 (6 bases). V lost 5 bases to trimming and J lost 7 bases, with 14 bases between them. Looked up from germline, CDR1 is LNHDA and CDR2 is SQIVND (reference sequence). CDR3 size: 14 residues. The CDR3 here is CASSARQDGEKLFF. CDR3 nucleotides: TGTGCCAGTAGTGCGAGACAGGACGGTGAAAAACTGTTTTTT.

The chain is built from TRBV27 and TRBJ2-7; 12 bases map to TRBD2. CDR1 and CDR2 (germline): MNHEY, SMNVEV (reference sequence). J lost 2 bases, V lost 6 bases, and 5 bases had no gene match. The CDR3 length is 15 residues. CDR3 coding DNA: TGTGCCAGCAGCGCCCCTAGCGGGGGGGCCTACGAGCAGTACTTC. Translated: CASSAPSGGAYEQYF.

This clone turned up a few times. The chain combines TRBV6-6 with TRBJ1-1; no definite D call. There are 13 residues in the CDR3. Deletions cut 6 bases from V and 0 bases from J, with 8 bases between. Germline V lookup: CDR1 MNHNY, CDR2 SVGAGI (reference sequence). Here the CDR3 DNA reads TGTGCCAGCAGCTATCACCTGAACACTGAAGCTTTCTTT. Amino acids: CASSYHLNTEAFF.

V is TRBV5-5 and J is TRBJ2-7, with TRBD2 as a possible D gene (5 bases). The germline V gene has CDR1 SGHKS and CDR2 YYEKEE (reference sequence). The germline V and J ends were trimmed by 3 bases and 2 bases, with 15 bases remaining between them. This CDR3 is 15 amino acids long. CDR3 bases: TGTGCCAGCAGCTCCCTAGCTCCCGTTACCTACGAGCAGTACTTC. The encoded protein is CASSSLAPVTYEQYF.

This rearrangement joins TRBV30 to TRBJ1-6; the match to TRBD1 covers 7 bases. CDR1 and CDR2 (germline): GTSNPN, SVGIG (reference sequence). V gave up 3 bases and J gave up 10 bases; unmatched junction bases: 18. The CDR3 is made up of 17 amino acids. This chain's CDR3 is CAWRPQLGRDSRSPLHF. Written as DNA, the CDR3 is TGTGCCTGGAGACCCCAACTCGGCCGGGACAGCAGATCACCCCTCCACTTT.

The chain links TRBV27 to TRBJ2-5; 10 positions match TRBD2. The end of the DNA aligns better with TRBJ2-7, so the J call may be wrong. Germline-derived CDR1 and CDR2 are MNHEY and SMNVEV (reference sequence). The CDR3 sequence is 18 residues long. The CDR3 region is CASSSKGSGGATSYEQYF. The CDR3, as DNA: TGTGCCAGCAGTTCAAAGGGGAGCGGGGGGGCCACCTCCTACGAGCAGTACTTC.

This rearrangement joins TRBV29-1 to TRBJ2-7; possible D gene TRBD1, 6 bases. CDR1 and CDR2 (germline): SQVTM, ANQGSEA. The ends were cut back, 6 bases at V and 0 bases at J, with 15 bases in the middle. CDR3 size: 14 residues. CDR3 loop: CSVLGTTSSYEQYF. The CDR3 DNA follows: TGCAGCGTCCTCGGGACAACGAGCTCCTACGAGCAGTACTTC.

The chain employs TRBV29-1 and TRBJ2-7; maybe TRBD1 (5 bases). The CDR3 has 13 amino acids. Trimming took 4 bases from V and 0 from J, leaving 10 bases between them. Per germline, CDR1 SQVTM and CDR2 ANQGSEA. Here the CDR3 reads CSVGGDISYEQYF. The CDR3 nucleotides read TGCAGCGTTGGGGGCGACATCTCCTACGAGCAGTACTTC.

The V call is TRBV15, the J call TRBJ2-7; 7 positions agree with TRBD1. The CDR3 is 17 residues long. The trim removed 0 bases at V and 3 bases at J, leaving 11 bases unmatched. Germline CDR1 is LNHNV and CDR2 is YYDKDF (reference sequence). The CDR3 loop reads CATSRDNPGQNLYEQYF. Written as DNA, the CDR3 is TGTGCCACCAGCAGAGATAATCCGGGACAGAACCTCTACGAGCAGTACTTC.

The count of this clone is one. The chain links TRBV6-1 to TRBJ1-4; TRBD1 might be the D (5 bases). V lost 8 bases, J lost 3 bases, and 13 bases lay in between. Germline CDR1 reads MNHNS; CDR2 reads SASEGT. CDR3 size: 14 residues. The CDR3 DNA reads as TGTGCCAGCGGGGGACTCTCAGCTAATGAAAAACTGTTTTTT. Translation gives CASGGLSANEKLFF.

This clone was seen a few times. The chain links TRBV19 to TRBJ1-2; 8 bases align to TRBD1. With V trimmed by 3 bases and J by 3 bases, 15 bases remained unmatched. This CDR3 is built from 18 residues. The germline gives CDR1 LNHDA, CDR2 SQIVND (reference sequence). This CDR3 reads CASSILVLQGAVDYGYTF. The CDR3, as DNA: TGTGCCAGTAGTATCTTGGTTCTGCAGGGGGCAGTCGACTATGGCTACACCTTC.

This rearrangement joins TRBV5-1 to TRBJ2-1; tentatively, D is TRBD1 (6 bases). The germline V gene has CDR1 SGHRS and CDR2 YFSETQ. Trimming took 4 bases from V and 4 from J, leaving 9 bases between them. The CDR3 totals 13 residues. In nucleotides, the CDR3 is TGCGCCAGCAGCAGCACAGGGTACAATGAGCAGTTCTTC. This encodes CASSSTGYNEQFF.

CDR3 DNA: TGTGCCAGCAGCTATGAGGACAGCTCTGGGGCCAACGTCCTGACTTTC. Its translation is CASSYEDSSGANVLTF. V and J are TRBV5-8 and TRBJ2-6; possible D gene TRBD1, 6 bases. The CDR3 has 16 residues. The ends were cut back, 3 bases at V and 0 bases at J, with 10 bases in the middle. Germline assignment: CDR1 SGHTS and CDR2 YDEGEE.

The chain uses TRBV7-9 and TRBJ1-6; 8 nucleotides match TRBD1. The V segment lost 2 bases and the J segment 8 bases; nucleotides outside the gene matches: 2. The CDR3 extends over 14 amino acids. Germline V lookup: CDR1 SEHNR, CDR2 FQNEAQ (reference sequence). CDR3 DNA: TGTGCCAGCAGCTTAAACAGGGGGGATTCACCCCTCCACTTT. Residues: CASSLNRGDSPLHF.

This clone was picked up a small number of times. CDR3 nucleotides: TGTGCCGGCACGACAGGGGGCGTCTACGAGCAGTACTTC. It encodes CAGTTGGVYEQYF. J is TRBJ2-7 and V is TRBV30; 10 positions match TRBD1. The V gene's germline CDR1 is GTSNPN and CDR2 SVGIG (reference sequence). The CDR3 contains 13 residues. The ends lost 8 bases at V and 3 bases at J; junction bases unmatched: 7. The full variable domain, rest sourced from reference TRBV30 and TRBJ2-7, is SQTIHQWPATLVQPVGSPLSLECTVEGTSNPNLYWYRQAAGRGLQLLFYSVGIGQISSEVPQNLSASRPQDRQFILSSKKLLLSDSGFYLCAGTTGGVYEQYFGPGTRLTVT.

This sequence joins TRBV15 and TRBJ2-7; TRBD1 agrees at 10 bases. The length of the CDR3 is 16 residues. V shed 2 bases, J shed 5 bases, and the junction held 9 bases outside the gene matches. Germline loops: CDR1 LNHNV, CDR2 YYDKDF (reference sequence). CDR3: CATSRLGRTGGHEQYF. As DNA, the CDR3 is TGTGCCACCAGCAGATTGGGCAGGACAGGGGGTCACGAGCAGTACTTC.

This clone was found a few times. V gene TRBV13 combines with J gene TRBJ2-2; D ambiguous. From germline, CDR1 is PRHDT and CDR2 FYEKMQ (reference sequence). This CDR3 spans 12 amino acids. Trimming cost V 3 bases and J 6 bases, with 5 bases left between them. In nucleotides, the CDR3 is TGTGCCAGCAGCTTGGGCCCCGGGGAGCTGTTTTTT. Protein product: CASSLGPGELFF.